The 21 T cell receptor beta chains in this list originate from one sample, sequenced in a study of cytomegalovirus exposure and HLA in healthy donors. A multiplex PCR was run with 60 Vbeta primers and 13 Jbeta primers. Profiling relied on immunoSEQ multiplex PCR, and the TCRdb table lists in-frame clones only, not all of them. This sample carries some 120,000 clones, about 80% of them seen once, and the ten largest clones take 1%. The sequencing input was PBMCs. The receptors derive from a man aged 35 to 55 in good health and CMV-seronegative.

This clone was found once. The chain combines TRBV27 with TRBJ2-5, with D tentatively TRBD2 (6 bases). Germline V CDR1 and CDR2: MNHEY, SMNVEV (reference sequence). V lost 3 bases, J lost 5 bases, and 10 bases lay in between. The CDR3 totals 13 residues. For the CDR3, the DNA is TGTGCCAGCAGTTTTTCGGGGACTGAGACCCAGTACTTC. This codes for CASSFSGTETQYF.

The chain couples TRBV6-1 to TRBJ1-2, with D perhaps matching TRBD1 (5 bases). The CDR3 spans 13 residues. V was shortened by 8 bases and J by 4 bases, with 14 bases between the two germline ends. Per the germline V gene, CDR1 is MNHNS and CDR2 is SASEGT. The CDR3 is CASRHPGVYGYTF. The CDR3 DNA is TGTGCCAGCCGGCACCCGGGGGTCTATGGCTACACCTTC.

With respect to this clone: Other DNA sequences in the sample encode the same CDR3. The CDR3 sequence: CASSYSGSSYNEQFF. The CDR3 region has the DNA TGTGCCAGCAGTTACTCAGGGAGCTCCTACAATGAGCAGTTCTTC. The chain uses TRBV6-5 and TRBJ2-1, with a possible D match to TRBD2 (5 bases). The CDR3 extends over 15 amino acids. The germline V and J ends were trimmed by 0 bases and 0 bases, with 6 bases remaining between them. Germline CDR1 MNHEY, CDR2 SVGAGI.

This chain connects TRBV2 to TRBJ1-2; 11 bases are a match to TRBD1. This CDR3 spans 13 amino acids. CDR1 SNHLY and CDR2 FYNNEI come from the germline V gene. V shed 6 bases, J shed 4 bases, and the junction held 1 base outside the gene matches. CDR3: CASRGTGGYGYTF. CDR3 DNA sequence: TGTGCCAGCAGGGGGACAGGGGGCTATGGCTACACCTTC.

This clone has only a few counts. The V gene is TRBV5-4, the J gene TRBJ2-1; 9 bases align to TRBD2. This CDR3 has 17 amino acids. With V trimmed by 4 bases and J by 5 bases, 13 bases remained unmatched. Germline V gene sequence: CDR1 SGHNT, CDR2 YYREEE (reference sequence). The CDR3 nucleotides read TGTGCCAGCAGCCCTGGGGGGAGCGGGAGGATAAACAATGAGCAGTTCTTC. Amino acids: CASSPGGSGRINNEQFF. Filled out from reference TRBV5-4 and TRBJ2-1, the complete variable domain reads ETGVTQSPTHLIKTRGQQVTLRCSSQSGHNTVSWYQQALGQGPQFIFQYYREEENGRGNFPPRFSGLQFPNYSSELNVNALELDDSALYLCASSPGGSGRINNEQFFGPGTRLTVL.

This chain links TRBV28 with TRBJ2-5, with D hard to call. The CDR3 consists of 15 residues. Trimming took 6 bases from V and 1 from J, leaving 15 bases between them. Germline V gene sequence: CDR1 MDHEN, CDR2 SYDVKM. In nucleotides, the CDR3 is TGTGCCAGCAGCGCCCCACAGACCGTCCAAGAGACCCAGTACTTC. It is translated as CASSAPQTVQETQYF. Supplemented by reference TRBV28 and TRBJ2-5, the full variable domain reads DVKVTQSSRYLVKRTGEKVFLECVQDMDHENMFWYRQDPGLGLRLIYFSYDVKMKEKGDIPEGYSVSREKKERFSLILESASTNQTSMYLCASSAPQTVQETQYFGPGTRLLVL.

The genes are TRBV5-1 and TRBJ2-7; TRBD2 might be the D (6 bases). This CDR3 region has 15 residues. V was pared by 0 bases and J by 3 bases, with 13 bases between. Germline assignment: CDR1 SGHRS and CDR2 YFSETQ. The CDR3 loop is CASSLDGTAGYEQYF. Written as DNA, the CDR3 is TGCGCCAGCAGCTTGGATGGGACTGCTGGCTACGAGCAGTACTTC.

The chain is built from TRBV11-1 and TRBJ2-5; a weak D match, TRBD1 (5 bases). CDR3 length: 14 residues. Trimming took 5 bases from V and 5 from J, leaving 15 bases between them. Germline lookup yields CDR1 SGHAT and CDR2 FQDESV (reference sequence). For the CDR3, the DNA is TGTGCCAGCAGCCAACAGGCAATAGGGGAGACCCAGTACTTC. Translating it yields CASSQQAIGETQYF.

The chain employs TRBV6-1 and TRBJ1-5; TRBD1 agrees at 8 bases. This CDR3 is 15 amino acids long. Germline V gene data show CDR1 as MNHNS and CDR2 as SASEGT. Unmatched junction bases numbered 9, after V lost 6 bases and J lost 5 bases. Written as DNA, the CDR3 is TGTGCCAGCAGCGAGTCCGGGACAGGCGATCAGCCCCAGCATTTT. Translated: CASSESGTGDQPQHF.

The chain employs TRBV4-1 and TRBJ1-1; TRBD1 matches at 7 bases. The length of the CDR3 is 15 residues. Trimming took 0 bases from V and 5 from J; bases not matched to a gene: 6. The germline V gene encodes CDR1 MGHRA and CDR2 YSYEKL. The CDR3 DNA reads TGCGCCAGCAGCCAAGAAAGGGCAGGGGGGACTGAAGCTTTCTTT. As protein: CASSQERAGGTEAFF.

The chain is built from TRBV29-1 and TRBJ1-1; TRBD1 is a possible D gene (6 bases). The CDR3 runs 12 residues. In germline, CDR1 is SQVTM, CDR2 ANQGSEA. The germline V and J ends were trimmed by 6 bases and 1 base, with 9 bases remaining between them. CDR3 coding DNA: TGCAGCGTAGTGACAGGGAACACTGAAGCTTTCTTT. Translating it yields CSVVTGNTEAFF.

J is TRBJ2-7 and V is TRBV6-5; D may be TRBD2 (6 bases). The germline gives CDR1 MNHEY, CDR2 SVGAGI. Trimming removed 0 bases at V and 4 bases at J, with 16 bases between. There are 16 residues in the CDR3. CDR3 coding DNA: TGTGCCAGCAGTTACTCTGCAGGGCTCCGGGAGTACGAGCAGTACTTC. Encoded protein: CASSYSAGLREYEQYF.

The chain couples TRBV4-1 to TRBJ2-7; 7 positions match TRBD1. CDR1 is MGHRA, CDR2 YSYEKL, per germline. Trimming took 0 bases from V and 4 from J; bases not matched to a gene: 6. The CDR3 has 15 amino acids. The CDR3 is CASSQDATGFYEQYF. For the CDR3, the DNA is TGCGCCAGCAGCCAAGACGCGACAGGGTTTTACGAGCAGTACTTC.

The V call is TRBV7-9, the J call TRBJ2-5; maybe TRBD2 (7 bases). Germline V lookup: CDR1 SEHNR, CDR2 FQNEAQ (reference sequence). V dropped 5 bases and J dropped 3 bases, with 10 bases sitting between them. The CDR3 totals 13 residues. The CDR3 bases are TGTGCCAGCAGCCGGGGGGCCAAAGAGACCCAGTACTTC. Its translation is CASSRGAKETQYF.

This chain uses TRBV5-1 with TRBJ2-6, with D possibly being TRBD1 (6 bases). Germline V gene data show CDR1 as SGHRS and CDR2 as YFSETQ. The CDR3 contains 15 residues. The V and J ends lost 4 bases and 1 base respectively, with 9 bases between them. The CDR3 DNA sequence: TGCGCCAGCAGCGAAGGACAGTCTGGGGCCAACGTCCTGACTTTC. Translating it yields CASSEGQSGANVLTF.

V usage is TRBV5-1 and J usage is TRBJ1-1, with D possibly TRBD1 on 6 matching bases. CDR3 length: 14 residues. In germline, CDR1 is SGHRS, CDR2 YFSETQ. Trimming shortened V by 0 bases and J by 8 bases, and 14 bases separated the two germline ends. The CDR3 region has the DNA TGCGCCAGCAGCTTGGCCAGCGGACAGAAAGAAGCTTTCTTT. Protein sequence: CASSLASGQKEAFF.

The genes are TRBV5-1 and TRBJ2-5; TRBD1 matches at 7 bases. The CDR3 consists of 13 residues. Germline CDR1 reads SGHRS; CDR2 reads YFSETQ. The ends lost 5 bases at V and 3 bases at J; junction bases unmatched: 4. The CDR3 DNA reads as TGCGCCAGCAGACCCGGGACAGAAGAGACCCAGTACTTC. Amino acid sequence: CASRPGTEETQYF. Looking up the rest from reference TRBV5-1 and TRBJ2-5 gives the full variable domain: KAGVTQTPRYLIKTRGQQVTLSCSPISGHRSVSWYQQTPGQGLQFLFEYFSETQRNKGNFPGRFSGRQFSNSRSEMNVSTLELGDSALYLCASRPGTEETQYFGPGTRLLVL.

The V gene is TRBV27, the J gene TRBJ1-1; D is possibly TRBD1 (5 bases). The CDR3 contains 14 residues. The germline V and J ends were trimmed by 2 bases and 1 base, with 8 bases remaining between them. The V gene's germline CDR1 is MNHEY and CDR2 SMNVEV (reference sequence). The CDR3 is CASSLGARNTEAFF. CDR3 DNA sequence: TGTGCCAGCAGTTTAGGGGCACGGAACACTGAAGCTTTCTTT.

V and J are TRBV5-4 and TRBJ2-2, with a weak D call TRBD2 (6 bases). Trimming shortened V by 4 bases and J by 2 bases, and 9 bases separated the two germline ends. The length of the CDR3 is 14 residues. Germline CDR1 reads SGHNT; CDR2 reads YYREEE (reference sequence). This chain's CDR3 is CASSRGTNTGELFF. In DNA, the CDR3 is TGTGCCAGCAGCCGGGGGACTAACACCGGGGAGCTGTTTTTT.

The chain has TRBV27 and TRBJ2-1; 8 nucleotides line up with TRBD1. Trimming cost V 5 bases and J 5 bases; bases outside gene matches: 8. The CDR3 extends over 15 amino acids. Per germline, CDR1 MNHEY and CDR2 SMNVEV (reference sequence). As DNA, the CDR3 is TGTGCCAGCAGTCAGAGACAGGGGAAGGACAATGAGCAGTTCTTC. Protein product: CASSQRQGKDNEQFF.

This CDR3 reads CASSYRRGPQETQYF. DNA of the CDR3: TGTGCCAGCAGTTACAGGCGGGGGCCCCAAGAGACCCAGTACTTC. The genes are TRBV6-5 and TRBJ2-5; perhaps TRBD2 as D (7 bases). CDR3 length: 15 residues. CDR1 and CDR2 (germline): MNHEY, SVGAGI. V lost 2 bases and J 1 base, leaving 11 bases between the germline ends.